The rows below give T cell receptor beta chains drawn from one sample of a study of chemoradiotherapy in HPV16-positive cancers. Profiling relied on immunoSEQ multiplex PCR, and the TCRdb table lists in-frame clones only, not all of them. The data show around 17,000 clones, 89% seen once. Sequencing used blood, obtained from a patient who underwent chemoradiotherapy. All receptors derive from a human donor with HPV-associated anogenital cancer. The CDR3 runs from the conserved cysteine through the conserved F or W. D genes are given only for firm matches. Only some rows state a clone size, as once, few, many or a class for expanded clones.

d_gene,abundance,v_gene,j_gene,CDR3nt,CDR3aa
.,.,TRBV18,TRBJ1-1,TGTGCCAGCTCACCACCGGGGCTGACTGAAGCTTTCTTT,CASSPPGLTEAFF
TRBD1,.,TRBV5-8,TRBJ1-5,TGTGCCAGCAGCACGACAGGGGTTGGTCGGCAGCCCCAGCATTTT,CASSTTGVGRQPQHF
TRBD1,.,TRBV15,TRBJ2-7,TGTGCCACCAGCAGAGGGGGGACAGTCTCCTACGAGCAGTACTTC,CATSRGGTVSYEQYF
.,.,TRBV5-4,TRBJ2-2,TGTGCCAGCAGCTTAATGAACACCGGGGAGCTGTTTTTT,CASSLMNTGELFF
.,.,TRBV19,TRBJ2-2,TGTGCCAGTAGTAAGTCGTTATGGACCGGGGAGCTGTTTTTT,CASSKSLWTGELFF
.,.,TRBV19,TRBJ1-5,TGTGCCAGTAGTATAGCCCCGGTAAATCAGCCCCAGCATTTT,CASSIAPVNQPQHF
.,.,TRBV27,TRBJ2-3,TGTGCCAGCAGTGCGCTTGGTAGCGCGTACACAGATACGCAGTATTTT,CASSALGSAYTDTQYF
.,.,TRBV27,TRBJ2-2,TGTGCCAGCAGACGAAAACCGGGACCGTCGAACACCGGGGAGCTGTTTTTT,CASRRKPGPSNTGELFF
.,.,TRBV2,TRBJ2-2,TGTGCCAGCGGTCCGGGCCCGCCCGGAACCGGGGAGCTGTTTTTT,CASGPGPPGTGELFF
.,.,TRBV10-1,TRBJ1-1,TGCGCCAGCAGTCCGGGACGGTTAAACACTGAAGCTTTCTTT,CASSPGRLNTEAFF
.,.,TRBV13,TRBJ1-1,TGTGCCAGCAGCCTCCGGGGGGGCCAAACCCGGGGAGCTTTCTTT,CASSLRGGQTRGAFF
TRBD1,.,TRBV5-1,TRBJ2-3,TGCGCCAGCAGCTTTACAGGGGTCACAGATACGCAGTATTTT,CASSFTGVTDTQYF
.,.,TRBV2,TRBJ1-1,TGTGCCAGCCTAGGAGATATAGACACTGAAGCTTTCTTT,CASLGDIDTEAFF
.,.,TRBV7-9,TRBJ2-1,TGTGCCAGCAGCGCATTAGCGATGTACAATGAGCAGTTCTTC,CASSALAMYNEQFF
.,.,TRBV5-5,TRBJ2-2,TGTGCCAGCAGTGTGACAGATAACACCGGGGAGCTGTTTTTT,CASSVTDNTGELFF
TRBD1,.,TRBV9,TRBJ1-3,TGTGCCAGCAGCGGCGGACAGGGTCGCCTGGCTGGAAACACCATATATTTT,CASSGGQGRLAGNTIYF
TRBD1,medium-sized,TRBV13,TRBJ1-2,TGTGCCAGCAGCTTAGGGACAGGGGGCTATGGCTACACCTTC,CASSLGTGGYGYTF
.,.,TRBV2,TRBJ1-4,TGTGCCAGCAGTGATAACAGGGTTGGGTCGTTGAGCGAAAAACTGTTTTTT,CASSDNRVGSLSEKLFF
.,once,TRBV6-1,TRBJ2-7,TGTGCCAGCAGTGAATATGGAGGATACGAGCAGTACTTC,CASSEYGGYEQYF
.,.,TRBV11-2,TRBJ2-1,TGTGCCAGCAGCTTCAGGGTCTTGGCCTTAGGTGAGCAGTTCTTC,CASSFRVLALGEQFF
TRBD1,.,TRBV29-1,TRBJ2-7,TGCAGCGTTGGAGAACCGTTAACAGGGGGCGAGCAGTACTTC,CSVGEPLTGGEQYF
.,.,TRBV28,TRBJ1-5,TGTGCCAGCAGTTTCCCGAGCTATAGCAATCAGCCCCAGCATTTT,CASSFPSYSNQPQHF
TRBD2,.,TRBV10-3,TRBJ2-7,TGTGCCATCAGTGAGGCGGGGGACCTGGTGGGGTACGAGCAGTACTTC,CAISEAGDLVGYEQYF
.,.,TRBV7-3,TRBJ2-1,TGTGCCAGCAGCCCCGCGGTGGGTGGGTATGAGCAGTTCTTC,CASSPAVGGYEQFF
.,.,TRBV14,TRBJ2-7,TGTGCCAGCAGCCAGTCCCGGACAGTCTACGAGCAGTACTTC,CASSQSRTVYEQYF
.,.,TRBV29-1,TRBJ1-1,TGCAGCGTTTTGGGGGTGGGATTCCCTGAAGCTTTCTTT,CSVLGVGFPEAFF
TRBD2,.,TRBV19,TRBJ2-1,TGTGCCAGTAGGCTTATAGCGGGGGGTTTGGATGAGCAGTTCTTC,CASRLIAGGLDEQFF
.,.,TRBV7-9,TRBJ1-4,TGTGCCAGCAGCTTAGGAGCGGGGATGGATGAAAAACTGTTTTTT,CASSLGAGMDEKLFF
TRBD1,.,TRBV14,TRBJ2-2,TGTGCCAGCAGGCAAACAGGGGGAAGCACCGGGGAGCTGTTTTTT,CASRQTGGSTGELFF
.,.,TRBV9,TRBJ1-1,TGTGCCAGCAGCGCTGGGGTCCTCACTGAAGCTTTCTTT,CASSAGVLTEAFF
.,.,TRBV5-1,TRBJ2-3,TGCGCCAGCAGCTTGTTTGCGAGCGGGCAGGGCACAGATACGCAGTATTTT,CASSLFASGQGTDTQYF
.,.,TRBV6-5,TRBJ1-2,TGTGCCAGCAGTTACTCGATGGGGGGATCTGGCTACACCTTC,CASSYSMGGSGYTF
TRBD1,.,TRBV27,TRBJ1-4,TGTGCCAGCAGTTCCCGTTTTGCATATCAAGACAGGGCCATTTGGTCAACTAATGAAAAACTGTTTTTT,CASSSRFAYQDRAIWSTNEKLFF
TRBD1,once,TRBV7-9,TRBJ1-2,TGTGCCAGCAGCTCGCTCGGACAGGGAAATGGCTACACCTTC,CASSSLGQGNGYTF
TRBD2,.,TRBV5-4,TRBJ2-1,TGTGCCAGCAGCTGGGGGCTAGCGGGATACAATGAGCAGTTCTTC,CASSWGLAGYNEQFF
.,few,TRBV7-2,TRBJ2-3,TGTGCCAGCAGCTTAGTCGCTGGCGGGAGCACAGATACGCAGTATTTT,CASSLVAGGSTDTQYF
.,.,TRBV7-2,TRBJ1-2,TGTGCCAGCAGCCGAAAAATCAAGGGTGGTGGCTACACCTTC,CASSRKIKGGGYTF
.,.,TRBV9,TRBJ2-1,TGTGCCAGCAGCGTAGACGCGGGGCCCGACAATGAGCAGTTCTTC,CASSVDAGPDNEQFF
.,few,TRBV5-5,TRBJ2-1,TGTGCCAGCAGCTATACCGGGACGGCCTACAATGAGCAGTTCTTC,CASSYTGTAYNEQFF
.,.,TRBV14,TRBJ2-5,TGTGCCAGCAGCCACGAAGAGACCCAGTACTTC,CASSHEETQYF
.,.,TRBV10-1,TRBJ2-3,TGCGCCAGCAGTGACCCGAAACGCACAGATACGCAGTATTTT,CASSDPKRTDTQYF
.,once,TRBV10-2,TRBJ2-7,TGCGCCAGCAGTGGGCTCCGCCCCACGACTTACGAGCAGTACTTC,CASSGLRPTTYEQYF
TRBD2,few,TRBV30,TRBJ2-5,TGTGCCTGGAGAGAGAGCGGACTAGGGACCCAGTACTTC,CAWRESGLGTQYF
TRBD1,.,TRBV19,TRBJ1-4,TGTGCCAGTATCCCGGGACAGGCCCTTGTTGACGGGGAAAAACTGTTTTTT,CASIPGQALVDGEKLFF
.,few,TRBV7-9,TRBJ2-1,TGTGCCAGCAGCTTTGGAGCGGTATACAATGAGCAGTTCTTC,CASSFGAVYNEQFF
.,.,TRBV7-2,TRBJ1-2,TGTGCCAGCAGCTTAGGAGGTCAGGAAGGGAGGTATGGCTACACCTTC,CASSLGGQEGRYGYTF